This T cell receptor beta chain is drawn from a study of control samples from healthy donors and cancer patients. Produced via immunoSEQ multiplex PCR; TCRdb's table is partial and in-frame only. This sample yields 150,000 to 200,000 clones, of which roughly 94% are seen a single time; 13% to 15% belongs to the top ten. Trimming pared 7 bases from V and 2 bases from J, leaving 6 bases between. CDR1 is SNHLY and CDR2 is FYNNEI in the germline V gene. This CDR3 spans 11 amino acids. The chain couples TRBV2 to TRBJ2-7; D call uncertain. Material for sequencing was PBMCs. This receptor was obtained from a man in his 60s with colorectal cancer. CDR3 protein: CASTATYEQYF. The CDR3 DNA reads TGTGCCAGCACAGCAACCTACGAGCAGTACTTC.